This T cell receptor (beta chain) stems from a study of metastatic and nonmetastatic thyroid tumors. Study as a whole: For malignant and benign thyroid patients, tumor or nodule tissue and blood were the sources whose repertoires were compared.

Ahead of thyroid surgery, no patient had received treatment of any kind. In the source study's methods: The study took CDR3 differences across clinicopathological groups and made a distant-metastasis classifier for papillary thyroid cancer from them. TCRdb redid the clone calls on the PCR reads using MiXCR. The V and J calls here are based on TCRdb, not the publication. The sample records around 26,000 clones, around 4% being singletons. The CDR3 length is 15 residues. After removal of 6 bases from V and 8 bases from J, the junction contained 12 bases not matched to a gene. Per germline, CDR1 MDHEN and CDR2 SYDVKM. General observations from the study: Relative to benign nodules, malignant thyroid tumors were reportedly characterized by significantly elevated TCR beta diversity in blood and tumor.

To note about this clone: The antigen is not known.

The sequenced material came from blood. This sequence was found in a male donor with papillary thyroid cancer or a benign thyroid nodule (not recorded which). Some clones in this sample may be carry-over from other donors' samples. The chain joins TRBV28 to TRBJ2-5, with 10 bases lining up with TRBD1. The CDR3, as DNA: TGTGCCAGCAGGTACCGGGACAGGGGTATGGATACCCAGTACTTC. Translation: CASRYRDRGMDTQYF.